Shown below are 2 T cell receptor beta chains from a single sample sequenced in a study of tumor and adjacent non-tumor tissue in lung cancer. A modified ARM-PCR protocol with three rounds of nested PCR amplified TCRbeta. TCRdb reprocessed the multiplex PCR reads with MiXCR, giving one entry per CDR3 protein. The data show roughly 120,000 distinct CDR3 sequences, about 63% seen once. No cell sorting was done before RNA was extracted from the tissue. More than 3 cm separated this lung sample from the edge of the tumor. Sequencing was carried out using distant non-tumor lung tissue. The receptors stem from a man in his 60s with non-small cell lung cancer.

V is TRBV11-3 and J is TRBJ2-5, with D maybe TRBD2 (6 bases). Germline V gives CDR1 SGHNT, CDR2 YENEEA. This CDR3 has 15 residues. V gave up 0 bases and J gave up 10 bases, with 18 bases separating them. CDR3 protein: CASSLDAGYEKIQYF. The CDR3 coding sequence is TGTGCCAGCAGCTTAGATGCGGGATACGAAAAGATCCAGTACTTC.

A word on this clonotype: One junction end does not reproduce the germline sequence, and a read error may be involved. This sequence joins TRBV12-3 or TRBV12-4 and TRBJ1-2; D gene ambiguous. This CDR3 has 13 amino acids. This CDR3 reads CTSSSTMAYGYTF. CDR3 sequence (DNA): TGTACCAGCAGTTCAACAATGGCCTATGGCTACACCTTC.